These 6 T cell receptor beta chains were sequenced from one sample in a study of blood T cell repertoires in COVID-19 (dated by TCRdb to about 2020). Libraries were constructed by the immunoSEQ multiplex PCR assay. In TCRdb, the immuneACCESS table is reduced to in-frame sequences with V and J assigned. These tables do not hold every clone; where another copy was compared, an unresolved V gene accounts for under half, and the others remain unexplained. A total of about 73,000 clones appear in this sample, 80% to 85% of them only once. Roughly 2.5% of the sample goes to the ten largest clones. Sequencing used peripheral blood. These receptors originate from a man at least 80 years old with active or convalescent COVID-19.

The J gene is TRBJ1-6, the V gene TRBV6-5; the D gene is possibly TRBD1 (5 bases). CDR3 length equals 15 residues. CDR1 MNHEY and CDR2 SVGAGI come from the germline V gene. Trimming took 5 bases from V and 9 from J, leaving 17 bases between them. The CDR3: CASSRGIGSSSPLHF. CDR3 sequence (DNA): TGTGCCAGCAGTAGGGGCATTGGGTCTTCTTCACCCCTCCACTTT.

The chain is built from TRBV2 and TRBJ2-4; 9 bases are a match to TRBD2. The CDR3 is made up of 16 amino acids. Unmatched junction bases numbered 13, after V lost 7 bases and J lost 6 bases. Germline CDR1 is SNHLY and CDR2 is FYNNEI. The CDR3 coding sequence is TGTGCCAGCACCAGAACGGGCGGGGGGGCCCGAAACATTCAGTACTTC. It specifies CASTRTGGGARNIQYF.

The chain's CDR3 is CASTFGLAVGGKETQYF. CDR3 nucleotides: TGTGCCAGCACATTCGGACTAGCTGTGGGAGGAAAAGAGACCCAGTACTTC. The rearrangement links TRBV9 to TRBJ2-5; 8 nucleotides match TRBD2. The CDR3 totals 17 residues. V was pared by 6 bases and J by 3 bases, with 16 bases of the junction left unmatched. CDR1 and CDR2 from the germline V gene are SGDLS and YYNGEE.

This chain connects TRBV6-5 to TRBJ1-5, with a possible D match to TRBD1 (5 bases). The V end was cut by 2 bases, the J end by 10 bases, with 12 bases between. This CDR3 region has 13 residues. Germline V CDR1 and CDR2: MNHEY, SVGAGI. In DNA form, the CDR3 reads TGTGCCAGCAGTTACGTCAGGGATCGACCCCAGCATTTT. Amino acids: CASSYVRDRPQHF.

This clone has only a few counts. This chain connects TRBV27 to TRBJ2-3; possibly TRBD1 for D (6 bases). CDR1 and CDR2 (germline): MNHEY, SMNVEV (reference sequence). The CDR3 has 18 residues. V shed 4 bases and J shed 0 bases, with 20 bases lying between them. CDR3 protein: CASSSRGEGYSSTDTQYF. CDR3 bases: TGTGCCAGCAGTTCCAGGGGCGAGGGTTACTCTAGCACAGATACGCAGTATTTT.

This rearrangement joins TRBV5-6 to TRBJ1-6, with 8 bases matching TRBD1. Germline-derived CDR1 and CDR2 are SGHDT and YYEEEE. The CDR3 has 14 residues. Trimming removed 4 bases from V and 7 bases from J; junction bases left unmatched: 4. CDR3 in amino acids: CASSHGQGNSPLHF. The CDR3 nucleotides read TGTGCCAGCAGCCACGGACAGGGAAATTCACCCCTCCACTTT.